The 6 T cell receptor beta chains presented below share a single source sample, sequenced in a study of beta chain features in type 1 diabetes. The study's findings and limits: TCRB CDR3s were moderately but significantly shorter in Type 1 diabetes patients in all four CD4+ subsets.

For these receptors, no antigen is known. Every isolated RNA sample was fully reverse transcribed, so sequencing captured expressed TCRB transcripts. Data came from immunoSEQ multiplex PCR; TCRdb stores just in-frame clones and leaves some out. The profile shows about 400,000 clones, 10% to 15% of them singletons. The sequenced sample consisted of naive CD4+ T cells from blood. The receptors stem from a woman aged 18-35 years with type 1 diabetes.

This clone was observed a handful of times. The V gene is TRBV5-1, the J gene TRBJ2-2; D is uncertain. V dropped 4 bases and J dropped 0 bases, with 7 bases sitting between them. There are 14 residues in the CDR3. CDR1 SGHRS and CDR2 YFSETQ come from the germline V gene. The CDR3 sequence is CASSPRTNTGELFF. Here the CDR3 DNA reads TGCGCCAGCAGCCCGAGAACGAACACCGGGGAGCTGTTTTTT.

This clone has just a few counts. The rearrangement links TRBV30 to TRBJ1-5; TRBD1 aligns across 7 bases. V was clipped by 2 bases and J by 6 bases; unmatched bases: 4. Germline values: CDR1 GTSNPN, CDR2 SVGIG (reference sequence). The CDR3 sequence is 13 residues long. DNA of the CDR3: TGTGCCTGGAGTCCACAGGGGCCTCAGCCCCAGCATTTT. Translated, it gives CAWSPQGPQPQHF. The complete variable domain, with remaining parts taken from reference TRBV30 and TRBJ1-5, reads SQTIHQWPATLVQPVGSPLSLECTVEGTSNPNLYWYRQAAGRGLQLLFYSVGIGQISSEVPQNLSASRPQDRQFILSSKKLLLSDSGFYLCAWSPQGPQPQHFGDGTRLSIL.

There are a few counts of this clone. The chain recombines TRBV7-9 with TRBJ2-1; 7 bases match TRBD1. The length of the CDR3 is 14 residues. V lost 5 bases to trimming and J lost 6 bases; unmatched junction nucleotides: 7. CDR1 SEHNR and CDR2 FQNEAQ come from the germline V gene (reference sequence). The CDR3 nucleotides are TGTGCCAGCAGCCTCTCGACAGGGTTCAATGAGCAGTTCTTC. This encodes CASSLSTGFNEQFF.

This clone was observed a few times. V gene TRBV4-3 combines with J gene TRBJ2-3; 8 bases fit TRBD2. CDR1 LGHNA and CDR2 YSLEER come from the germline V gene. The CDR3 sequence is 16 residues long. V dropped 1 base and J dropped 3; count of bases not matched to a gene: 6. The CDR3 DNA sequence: TGCGCCAGCAGCCAAGTCGGTAGCGGGACGACAGATACGCAGTATTTT. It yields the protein CASSQVGSGTTDTQYF.

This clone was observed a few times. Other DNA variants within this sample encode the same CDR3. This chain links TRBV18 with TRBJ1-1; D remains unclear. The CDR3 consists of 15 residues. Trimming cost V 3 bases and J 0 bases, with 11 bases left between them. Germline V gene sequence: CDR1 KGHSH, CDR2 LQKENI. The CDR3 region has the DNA TGTGCCAGCTCACCGAGGGAGGAGATGAACACTGAAGCTTTCTTT. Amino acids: CASSPREEMNTEAFF.

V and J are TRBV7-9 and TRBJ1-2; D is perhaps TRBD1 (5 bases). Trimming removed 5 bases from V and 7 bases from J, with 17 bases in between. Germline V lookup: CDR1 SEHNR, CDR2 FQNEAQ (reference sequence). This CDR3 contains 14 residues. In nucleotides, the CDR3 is TGTGCCAGCAGCCCAGATACATGGACACTTGGCTACACCTTC. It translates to CASSPDTWTLGYTF.